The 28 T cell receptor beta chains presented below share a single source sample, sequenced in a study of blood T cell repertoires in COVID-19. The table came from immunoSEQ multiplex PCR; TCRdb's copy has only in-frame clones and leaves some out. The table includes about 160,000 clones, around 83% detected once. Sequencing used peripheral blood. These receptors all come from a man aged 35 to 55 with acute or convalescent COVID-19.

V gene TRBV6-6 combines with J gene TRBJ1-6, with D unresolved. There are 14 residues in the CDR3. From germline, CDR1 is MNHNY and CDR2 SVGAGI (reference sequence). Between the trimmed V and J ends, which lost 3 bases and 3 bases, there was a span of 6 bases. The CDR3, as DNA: TGTGCCAGCAGTTATGGAGACTATAATTCACCCCTCCACTTT. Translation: CASSYGDYNSPLHF.

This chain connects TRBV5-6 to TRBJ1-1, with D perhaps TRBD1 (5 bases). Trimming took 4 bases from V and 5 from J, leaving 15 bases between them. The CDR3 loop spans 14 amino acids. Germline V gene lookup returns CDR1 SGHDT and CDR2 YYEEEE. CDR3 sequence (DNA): TGTGCCAGCAGCCTCCGATACAGGACGACTGAAGCTTTCTTT. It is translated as CASSLRYRTTEAFF.

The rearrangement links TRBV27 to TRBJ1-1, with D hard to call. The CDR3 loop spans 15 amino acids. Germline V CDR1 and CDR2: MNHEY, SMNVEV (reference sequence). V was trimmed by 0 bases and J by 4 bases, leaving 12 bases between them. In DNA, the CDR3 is TGTGCCAGCAGTTTATCACCTACGGGATTCACTGAAGCTTTCTTT. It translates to CASSLSPTGFTEAFF.

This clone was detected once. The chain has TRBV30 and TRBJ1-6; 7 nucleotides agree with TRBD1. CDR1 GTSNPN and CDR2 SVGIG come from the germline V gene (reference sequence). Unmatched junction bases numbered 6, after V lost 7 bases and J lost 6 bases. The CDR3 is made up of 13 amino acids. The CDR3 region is CALGQELNSPLHF. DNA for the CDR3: TGTGCCTTAGGACAGGAGCTTAATTCACCCCTCCACTTT.

In DNA form, the CDR3 reads TGTGCCAGCAGCCTTGCGTCAGGGGCCACTGAAGCTTTCTTT. Translation gives CASSLASGATEAFF. The rearrangement uses TRBV3-1 (or the pseudogene TRBV3-2) and TRBJ1-1; D might be TRBD1 (6 bases). Germline-derived CDR1 and CDR2 are LGHDT and YNNKEL (reference sequence). Trimming removed 4 bases at V and 4 bases at J, with 13 bases between. The CDR3 extends over 14 amino acids.

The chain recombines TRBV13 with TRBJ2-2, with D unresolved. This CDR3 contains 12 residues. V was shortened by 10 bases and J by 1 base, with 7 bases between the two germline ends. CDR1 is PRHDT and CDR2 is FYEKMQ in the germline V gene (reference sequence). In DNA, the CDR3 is TGTGCCAACAGACAGAACACCGGGGAGCTGTTTTTT. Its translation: CANRQNTGELFF.

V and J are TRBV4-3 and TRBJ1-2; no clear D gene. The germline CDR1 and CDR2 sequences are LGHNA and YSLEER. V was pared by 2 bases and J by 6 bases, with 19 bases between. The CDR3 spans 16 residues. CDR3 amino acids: CASSQMLVRSGDGYTF. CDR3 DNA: TGCGCCAGCAGCCAAATGCTGGTTCGGTCTGGAGATGGCTACACCTTC.

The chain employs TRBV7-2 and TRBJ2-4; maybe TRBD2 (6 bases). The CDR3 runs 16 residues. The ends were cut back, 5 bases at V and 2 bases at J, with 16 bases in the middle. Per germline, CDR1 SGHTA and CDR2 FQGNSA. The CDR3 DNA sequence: TGTGCCAGCAGCGCCCCGGGGGTCCTAACCAAAAACATTCAGTACTTC. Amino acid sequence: CASSAPGVLTKNIQYF.

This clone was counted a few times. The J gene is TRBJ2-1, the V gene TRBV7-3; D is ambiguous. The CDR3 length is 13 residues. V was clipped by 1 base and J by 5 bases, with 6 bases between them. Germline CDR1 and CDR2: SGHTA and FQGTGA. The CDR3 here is CASSLSRDNEQFF. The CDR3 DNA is TGTGCCAGCAGCTTAAGCCGGGACAATGAGCAGTTCTTC.

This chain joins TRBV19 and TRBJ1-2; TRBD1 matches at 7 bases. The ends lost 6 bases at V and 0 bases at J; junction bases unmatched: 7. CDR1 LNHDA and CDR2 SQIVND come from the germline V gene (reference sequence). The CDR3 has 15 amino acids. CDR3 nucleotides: TGTGCCAGTAGCCTCTGGGACAGCACTAACTATGGCTACACCTTC. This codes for CASSLWDSTNYGYTF. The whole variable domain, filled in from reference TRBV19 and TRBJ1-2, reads DGGITQSPKYLFRKEGQNVTLSCEQNLNHDAMYWYRQDPGQGLRLIYYSQIVNDFQKGDIAEGYSVSREKKESFPLTVTSAQKNPTAFYLCASSLWDSTNYGYTFGSGTRLTVV.

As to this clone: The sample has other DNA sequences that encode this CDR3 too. For the CDR3, the DNA is TGTGCCAGCAGCGCCGGGACAGCTAGCAATCAGCCCCAGCATTTT. This sequence encodes CASSAGTASNQPQHF. V and J are TRBV9 and TRBJ1-5; 7 nucleotides line up with TRBD1. V trimming: 3 bases; J trimming: 0 bases; junction bases outside the gene matches: 3. Germline CDR1 reads SGDLS; CDR2 reads YYNGEE. The CDR3 runs to 15 residues. Combining the CDR3 with reference TRBV9 and TRBJ1-5 gives the whole variable domain DSGVTQTPKHLITATGQRVTLRCSPRSGDLSVYWYQQSLDQGLQFLIQYYNGEERAKGNILERFSAQQFPDLHSELNLSSLELGDSALYFCASSAGTASNQPQHFGDGTRLSIL.

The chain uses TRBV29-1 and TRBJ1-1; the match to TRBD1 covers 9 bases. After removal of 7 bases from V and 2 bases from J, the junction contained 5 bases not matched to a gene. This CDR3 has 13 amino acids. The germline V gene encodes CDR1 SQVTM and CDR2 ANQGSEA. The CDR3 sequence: CSARQGGNTEAFF. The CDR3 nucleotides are TGCAGCGCGCGACAGGGGGGAAACACTGAAGCTTTCTTT.

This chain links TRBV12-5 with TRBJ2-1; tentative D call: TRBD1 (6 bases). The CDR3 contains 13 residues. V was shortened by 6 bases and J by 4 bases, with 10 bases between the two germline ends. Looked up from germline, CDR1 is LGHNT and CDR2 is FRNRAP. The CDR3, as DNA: TGTGCTAGTGGCGCGGACAGTTACAATGAGCAGTTCTTC. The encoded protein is CASGADSYNEQFF.

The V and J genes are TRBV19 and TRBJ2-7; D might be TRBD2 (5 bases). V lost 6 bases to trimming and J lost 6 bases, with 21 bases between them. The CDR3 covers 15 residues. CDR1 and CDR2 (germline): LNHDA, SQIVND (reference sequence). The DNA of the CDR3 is TGTGCCAGTAGCCCTGCCTATGGGGAGCGTTCCGAGCAGTACTTC. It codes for CASSPAYGERSEQYF.

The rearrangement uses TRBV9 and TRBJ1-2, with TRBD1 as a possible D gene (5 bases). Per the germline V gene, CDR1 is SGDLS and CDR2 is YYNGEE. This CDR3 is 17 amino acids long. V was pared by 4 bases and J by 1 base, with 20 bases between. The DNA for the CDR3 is TGTGCCAGCAGCCCTAGGGGAAACACGCCAGTTAACTATGGCTACACCTTC. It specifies CASSPRGNTPVNYGYTF.

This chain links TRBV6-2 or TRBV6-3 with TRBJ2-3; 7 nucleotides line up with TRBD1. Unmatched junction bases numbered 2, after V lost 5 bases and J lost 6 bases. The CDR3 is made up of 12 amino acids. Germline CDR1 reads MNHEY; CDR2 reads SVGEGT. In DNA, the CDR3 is TGTGCCAGCAGTCAACAGGGGGATACGCAGTATTTT. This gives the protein CASSQQGDTQYF.

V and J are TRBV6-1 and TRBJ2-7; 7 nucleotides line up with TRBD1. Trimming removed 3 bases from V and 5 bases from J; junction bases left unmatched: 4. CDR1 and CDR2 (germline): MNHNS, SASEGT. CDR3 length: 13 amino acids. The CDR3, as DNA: TGTGCCAGCAGTGACAGGGGGTACGACGAGCAGTACTTC. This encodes CASSDRGYDEQYF.

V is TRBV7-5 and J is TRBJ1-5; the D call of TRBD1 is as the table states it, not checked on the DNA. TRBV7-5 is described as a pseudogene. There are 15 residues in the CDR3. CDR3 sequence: CARSLSRVGVGPQHF. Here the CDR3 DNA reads TGTGCCAGAAGCTTAAGTCGGGTAGGGGTAGGTCCCCAGCATTTT.

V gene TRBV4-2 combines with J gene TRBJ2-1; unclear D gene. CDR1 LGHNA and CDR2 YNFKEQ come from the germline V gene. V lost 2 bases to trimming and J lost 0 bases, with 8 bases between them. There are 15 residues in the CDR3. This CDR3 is CASSQQDSSYNEQFF. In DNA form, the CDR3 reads TGTGCCAGCAGCCAACAAGACTCCTCCTACAATGAGCAGTTCTTC.

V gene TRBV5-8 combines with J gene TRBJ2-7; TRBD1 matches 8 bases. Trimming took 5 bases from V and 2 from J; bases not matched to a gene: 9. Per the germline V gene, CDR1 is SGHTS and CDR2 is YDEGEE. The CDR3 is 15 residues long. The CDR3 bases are TGTGCCAGCAGTACCGACAGGGGATATACCTACGAGCAGTACTTC. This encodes CASSTDRGYTYEQYF.

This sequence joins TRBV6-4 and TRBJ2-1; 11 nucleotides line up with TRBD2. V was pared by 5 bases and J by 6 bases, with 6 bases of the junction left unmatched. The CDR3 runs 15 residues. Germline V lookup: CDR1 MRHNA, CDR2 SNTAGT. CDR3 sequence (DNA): TGTGCCAGCAGTATGGGACTAGCGGCCGTCAATGAGCAGTTCTTC. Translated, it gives CASSMGLAAVNEQFF.

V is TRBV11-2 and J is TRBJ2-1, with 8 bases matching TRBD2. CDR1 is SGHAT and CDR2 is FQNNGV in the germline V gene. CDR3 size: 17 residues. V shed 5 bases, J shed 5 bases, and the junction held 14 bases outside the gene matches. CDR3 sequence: CASSIRSRGGINNEQFF. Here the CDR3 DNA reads TGTGCCAGCAGCATCCGGAGCCGGGGGGGAATTAACAATGAGCAGTTCTTC.

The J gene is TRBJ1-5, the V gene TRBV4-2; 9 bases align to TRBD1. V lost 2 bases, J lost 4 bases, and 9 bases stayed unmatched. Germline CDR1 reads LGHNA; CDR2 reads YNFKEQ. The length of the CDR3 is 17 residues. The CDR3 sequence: CASSQRYRQGENQPQHF. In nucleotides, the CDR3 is TGTGCCAGCAGCCAACGCTACCGACAGGGGGAAAATCAGCCCCAGCATTTT.

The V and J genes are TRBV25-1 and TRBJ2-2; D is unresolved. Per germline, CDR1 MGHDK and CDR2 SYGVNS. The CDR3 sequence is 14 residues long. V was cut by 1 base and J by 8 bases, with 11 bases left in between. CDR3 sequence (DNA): TGTGCCAGCAGTGAATTGAGCAGGTCGGGGGAGCTGTTTTTT. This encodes CASSELSRSGELFF.

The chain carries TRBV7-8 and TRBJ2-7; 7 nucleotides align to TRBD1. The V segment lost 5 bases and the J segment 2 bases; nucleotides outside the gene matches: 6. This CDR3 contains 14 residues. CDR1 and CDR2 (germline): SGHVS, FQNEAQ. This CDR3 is CASSLDGTAYEQYF. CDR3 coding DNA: TGTGCCAGCAGCCTAGACGGGACAGCCTACGAGCAGTACTTC. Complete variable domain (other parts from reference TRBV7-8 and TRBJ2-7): GAGVSQSPRYKVAKRGQDVALRCDPISGHVSLFWYQQALGQGPEFLTYFQNEAQLDKSGLPSDRFFAERPEGSVSTLKIQRTQQEDSAVYLCASSLDGTAYEQYFGPGTRLTVT.

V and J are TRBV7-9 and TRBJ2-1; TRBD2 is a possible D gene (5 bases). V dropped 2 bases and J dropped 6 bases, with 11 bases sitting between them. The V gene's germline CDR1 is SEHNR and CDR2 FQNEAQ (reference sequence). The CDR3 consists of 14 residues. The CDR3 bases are TGTGCCAGCAGCTTACTTCTAGAGGGCAATGAGCAGTTCTTC. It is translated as CASSLLLEGNEQFF.

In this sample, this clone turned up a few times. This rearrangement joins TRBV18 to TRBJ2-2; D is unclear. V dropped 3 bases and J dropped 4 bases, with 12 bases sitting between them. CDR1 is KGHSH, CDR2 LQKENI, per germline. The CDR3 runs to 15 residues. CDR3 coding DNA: TGTGCCAGCTCACCCGGAGTGACGGGCACCGGGGAGCTGTTTTTT. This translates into CASSPGVTGTGELFF.

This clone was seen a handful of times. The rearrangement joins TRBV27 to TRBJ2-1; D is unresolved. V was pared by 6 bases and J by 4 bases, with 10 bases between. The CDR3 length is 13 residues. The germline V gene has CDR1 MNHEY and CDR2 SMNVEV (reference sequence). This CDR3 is CASRLSAYNEQFF. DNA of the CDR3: TGTGCCAGCAGACTATCGGCGTACAATGAGCAGTTCTTC.